The 31 T cell receptor delta chains below were found in one sample sequenced in a study of gamma-delta T cells after stem cell transplantation. TCRdb reprocessed the RT-PCR reads using CATT. This sample has more than 1,500 delta-chain clones, with around 3.9% found just once. Sequenced material: gamma-delta T cells. The source is a human donor. It is not recorded whose cells these are; they may come from a transplant donor.

This clone has a handful of counts. Within the sample, other DNA sequences also encode this same CDR3. This chain links TRDV1 with TRDJ1; a possible D gene is TRDD3 (6 bases). Per germline, CDR1 TSWWSYY and CDR2 QGS. Trimming shortened V by 0 bases and J by 1 base, and 12 bases separated the two germline ends. The CDR3 runs to 16 residues. CDR3: CALGELWGSGTDKLIF. The CDR3 nucleotides read TGTGCTCTTGGGGAACTCTGGGGATCGGGCACCGATAAACTCATCTTT.

A remark on this clone: The protein TCRdb gives is from a much larger clone and does not agree with this DNA's translation at residue 7, likely a read error; the protein shown here comes from the DNA. The chain links TRDV2 to TRDJ3, with D perhaps TRDD3 (5 bases). The V gene's germline CDR1 is GEAIGNYY and CDR2 EKD. CDR3 length: 17 amino acids. V lost 2 bases and J 2 bases, leaving 12 bases between the germline ends. Written as DNA, the CDR3 is TGTGCCTGTGACATTGGGAGATACCCCTGGGACACCCGACAGATGTTTTTC. Translating it yields CACDIGRYPWDTRQMFF.

This chain joins TRDV1 and TRDJ1; 13 bases map to TRDD3. V trimming: 0 bases; J trimming: 10 bases; junction bases outside the gene matches: 32. This CDR3 contains 24 residues. Germline V CDR1 and CDR2: TSWWSYY, QGS. This chain's CDR3 is CALGELLDLYRMYWGIRTPSGLIF. CDR3 DNA sequence: TGTGCTCTTGGGGAACTACTGGACCTCTACCGGATGTACTGGGGGATACGCACCCCATCGGGACTCATCTTT.

This clone has only a few counts. Given a far larger clone just one base away, this is likely a sequencing read error. This CDR3 is also generated by other DNA sequences in the sample. V and J are TRDV2 and TRDJ3; 12 bases line up with TRDD3. The CDR3 has 23 amino acids. The germline gives CDR1 GEAIGNYY, CDR2 EKD. The trim removed 3 bases at V and 0 bases at J, leaving 17 bases unmatched. CDR3 nucleotides: TGTGCCTGTGACGCGGGATACTGGGGGATACAAGACGGGGGCTCCTGGGACACCCGACAGATGTTTTTC. Protein sequence: CACDAGYWGIQDGGSWDTRQMFF.

This clone is deemed medium-sized. The rearrangement links TRDV1 to TRDJ1; 13 bases fit TRDD3. Germline CDR1 reads TSWWSYY; CDR2 reads QGS. The CDR3 covers 26 residues. V shed 6 bases and J 4 bases; nucleotides not matched to a gene: 38. CDR3 loop: CALGYPRGPFLRGTGGYASGGDKLIF. In DNA, the CDR3 is TGTGCTCTTGGTTACCCTCGGGGACCCTTCCTACGGGGTACTGGGGGATACGCCTCGGGGGGCGATAAACTCATCTTT.

A J gene of TRDJ1 was called, though the V gene was not. This CDR3 contains 15 residues. The chain's CDR3 is CATVAPRKHADKLIF. In nucleotides, the CDR3 is TGTGCCACCGTTGCCCCCAGGAAACATGCCGATAAACTCATCTTT.

The table lists this clone with many counts. A far larger clone is a single base away, which makes a read error likely. Additional DNA sequences in this sample encode the identical CDR3. The chain couples TRDV1 to TRDJ2, with 9 bases identical to TRDD2. The germline V gene has CDR1 TSWWSYY and CDR2 QGS. There are 22 residues in the CDR3. With 3 bases clipped from V and 5 bases from J, the junction kept 25 bases outside the gene matches. The CDR3 region is CALGDPGPFLPWGPNFTAQLFF. DNA for the CDR3: TGTGCTCTTGGGGACCCCGGTCCCTTCCTACCCTGGGGGCCCAATTTTACAGCACAACTCTTCTTT.

On this clone: A far larger clone differs by one base, so this is likely a read error. The chain recombines TRDV1 with TRDJ1; 7 bases match TRDD3. CDR3 length: 24 residues. Unmatched junction bases numbered 30, after V lost 0 bases and J lost 2 bases. Germline V CDR1 and CDR2: TSWWSYY, QGS. CDR3 amino acids: CALGELLDLYRMYWWIRSTDKLIF. The CDR3 DNA sequence: TGTGCTCTTGGGGAACTACTGGACCTCTACCGGATGTACTGGTGGATACGGTCTACCGATAAACTCATCTTT.

This clone turned up a few times. One base separates it from a far larger clone, so it is likely a read error. The same CDR3 also results from other DNA sequences found in this sample. V usage is TRDV1 and J usage is TRDJ1, with TRDD3 matching 13 bases. Looked up from germline, CDR1 is TSWWSYY and CDR2 is QGS. The CDR3 is made up of 26 amino acids. Germline trimming cut 0 bases from V and 1 base from J; bases unmatched to any gene: 29. The CDR3 reads CALGELPWLRTSYWGIRTLFTDKLIF. CDR3 nucleotides: TGTGCTCTTGGGGAACTACCTTGGCTAAGGACCTCGTACTGGGGGATACGAACTCTCTTCACCGATAAACTCATCTTT.

This clone has just a few counts. The protein that TCRdb holds for this DNA derives from a much larger clone and differs from the translated DNA at residue 11, which likely indicates a read error; the protein shown here is translated from the DNA. The chain recombines TRDV1 with TRDJ1, with D perhaps matching TRDD2 (5 bases). This CDR3 contains 15 residues. Trimming removed 3 bases from V and 6 bases from J, with 17 bases in between. Germline CDR1 is TSWWSYY and CDR2 is QGS. The DNA of the CDR3 is TGTGCTCTTGGGGATCCCCCTACGTGGACCAATAAACTCATCTTT. Its protein is CALGDPPTWTNKLIF.

This clone is labeled medium-sized. The rearrangement joins TRDV1 to TRDJ1; tentative D call: TRDD3 (6 bases). V shed 1 base and J shed 0 bases, with 24 bases lying between them. The germline V gene encodes CDR1 TSWWSYY and CDR2 QGS. The CDR3 has 20 residues. The CDR3 protein is CALGERGRYWPLRYTDKLIF. CDR3 coding DNA: TGTGCTCTTGGGGAACGGGGGAGGTACTGGCCCCTGAGGTACACCGATAAACTCATCTTT.

By share, this clone counts as medium-sized. The protein recorded in TCRdb matches a much larger clone and deviates from this DNA's translation at residue 6, suggesting a read error; the protein here is obtained by translating the DNA. The chain has TRDV1 and TRDJ2; 9 bases line up with TRDD2. Germline lookup yields CDR1 TSWWSYY and CDR2 QGS. CDR3 length: 22 amino acids. Trimming took 3 bases from V and 5 from J; bases not matched to a gene: 25. For the CDR3, the DNA is TGTGCTCTTGGGGACTCCGGCCCCTTCCTACCCTGGGGGCCCAATTTTACAGCACAACTCTTCTTT. The encoded protein is CALGDSGPFLPWGPNFTAQLFF.

This clone is labeled medium-sized. Given a far larger clone just one base away, this is likely a sequencing read error. The sample has other DNA sequences that encode this CDR3 too. The V and J genes are TRDV1 and TRDJ1; 9 bases map to TRDD3. CDR3 size: 28 residues. The J segment lost 2 bases and the V segment lost 2 bases, leaving 42 bases of the junction unmatched. CDR1 is TSWWSYY and CDR2 is QGS in the germline V gene. CDR3 coding DNA: TGTGCTCTTGGGGAAGCCGATCTTCCTTCTCCCCCTACTGGGGATACGCCTTTGGGGTTCGGAACTACCGATAAACTCATCTTT. Translated: CALGEADLPSPPTGDTPLGFGTTDKLIF.

As to this clone: TCRdb's protein for this DNA is that of a much larger clone and differs from the translation at residue 18, likely a read error; the protein shown is the DNA translation. The chain uses TRDV1 and TRDJ1, with 13 nucleotides matching TRDD3. CDR3 length: 24 residues. V dropped 4 bases and J dropped 1; count of bases not matched to a gene: 27. CDR1 is TSWWSYY, CDR2 QGS, per germline. CDR3: CALGALISSSTGGYVGACTDKLIF. In nucleotides, the CDR3 is TGTGCTCTTGGGGCATTAATTTCTTCCAGTACTGGGGGATACGTGGGGGCGTGCACCGATAAACTCATCTTT.

This clone turned up a few times. This DNA's translation and the protein TCRdb lists, from a much larger clone, do not match at residue 10, likely due to a read error; the protein shown is translated from the DNA. J is TRDJ3 and V is TRDV2; TRDD3 aligns across 10 bases. This CDR3 comprises 17 residues. Looked up from germline, CDR1 is GEAIGNYY and CDR2 is EKD. The V and J ends lost 2 bases and 5 bases, in that order; junction bases with no gene match: 5. CDR3 protein: CACDIGGYPGDTRQMFF. The CDR3 nucleotides are TGTGCCTGTGACATTGGGGGATACCCCGGGGACACCCGACAGATGTTTTTC.

This clone ranks as medium-sized. J is TRDJ1 and V is TRDV1; TRDD3 aligns across 8 bases. V was pared by 1 base and J by 0 bases, with 31 bases of the junction left unmatched. Germline V gene lookup returns CDR1 TSWWSYY and CDR2 QGS. The CDR3 has 25 amino acids. CDR3 sequence: CALGERPTGIFYGDWGASYTDKLIF. Written as DNA, the CDR3 is TGTGCTCTTGGGGAACGTCCCACCGGAATATTTTACGGCGACTGGGGGGCTTCGTACACCGATAAACTCATCTTT.

This clone showed up just a few times. The protein given by TCRdb reflects a much larger clone and differs at residue 2 from this DNA's translation, likely from a read error; the protein shown is the DNA's translation. The DNA for the CDR3 is TGTTCTCTTGGGGACCCCGGCCCCTTCCTACCCTGGGGGCCCAATTTTACAGCACAACTCTTCTTT. The encoded protein is CSLGDPGPFLPWGPNFTAQLFF. The V gene is TRDV1, the J gene TRDJ2, with 9 bases that match TRDD2. The CDR3 is made up of 22 amino acids. The germline gives CDR1 TSWWSYY, CDR2 QGS.

This clone was found many times. A read error may be the cause here, since a much bigger clone is one base away. Additional DNA sequences in this sample encode the identical CDR3. The chain combines TRDV2 with TRDJ1; D is unclear. Germline assignment: CDR1 GEAIGNYY and CDR2 EKD. There are 17 residues in the CDR3. CDR3 DNA: TGTGCCTGCGACACCGTTGCCCCCAGGAAACATGCCGATAAACTCATCTTT. As protein: CACDTVAPRKHADKLIF.

In the case of this clone: A far more abundant clone sits one base away, making this likely a read error. Other DNA sequences in the sample encode the same CDR3. The V and J genes are TRDV1 and TRDJ1; 11 positions match TRDD3. The CDR3 loop spans 23 amino acids. Per the germline V gene, CDR1 is TSWWSYY and CDR2 is QGS. The CDR3 nucleotides read TGTGCTCTTGGGGCTAAAACCCATCCTTCCTACTTCTGGGGGATACTTTCTACCGATAAACTCATCTTC. It encodes CALGAKTHPSYFWGILSTDKLIF.

By sample fraction, this clone is large. This CDR3 is also generated by other DNA sequences in the sample. The chain combines TRDV2 with TRDJ1; no definite D call. This CDR3 has 16 amino acids. The germline V gene encodes CDR1 GEAIGNYY and CDR2 EKD. V lost 1 base and J lost 5, with 19 bases in between. The CDR3 sequence: CACDTLGRPLGDKLIF. DNA of the CDR3: TGTGCCTGTGACACACTTGGGCGCCCGCTCGGAGATAAACTCATCTTT.

As regards this clone: A far larger clone lies a single base away; this is likely a read error. This CDR3 is also generated by other DNA sequences in the sample. The chain recombines TRAV29/DV5 with TRDJ1; 9 bases are a match to TRDD3. The CDR3 runs 19 residues. Germline CDR1 NSMFDY, CDR2 ISSIKDK. CDR3 DNA sequence: TGTGCGGCAAGCGCTGTGAGCTGGGGGATTACAGATGGAACCGATAAACTCATCTTT. Translation gives CAASAVSWGITDGTDKLIF.

Only a few counts were recorded for this clone. TCRdb's protein, taken from a much larger clone, differs from this DNA's translation at residue 10, likely owing to a read error; the protein displayed comes from the DNA. The rearrangement uses TRDV2 and TRDJ3; 8 bases line up with TRDD3. Germline CDR1 reads GEAIGNYY; CDR2 reads EKD. V dropped 2 bases and J dropped 0; count of bases not matched to a gene: 5. The CDR3 extends over 18 amino acids. The CDR3, as DNA: TGTGCCTGTGACAGCTGGGGGAACGACTCCTGGGACACCCGACAGATGTTTTTC. Its protein is CACDSWGNDSWDTRQMFF.

This clone was recorded a few times. This sequence may be a read error, since a much larger clone differs from it by one base. The limits of the CDR3 on the DNA are not certain, so only TCRdb's listed CDR3 is given. The sample holds other DNA sequences that translate to the same CDR3. This chain joins TRAV29/DV5 and TRDJ2; the table's TRDD3 call for D was not verified on the DNA. Germline CDR1 reads NSMFDY; CDR2 reads ISSIKDK. The CDR3 is 27 amino acids in total, end residues counted. CDR3 protein: CSVLLCSKREVISYVSTRANLTAQLFF.

The chain links TRDV1 to TRDJ1, with 7 bases aligning to TRDD3. There are 24 residues in the CDR3. In germline, CDR1 is TSWWSYY, CDR2 QGS. Trimming removed 1 base from V and 2 bases from J; junction bases left unmatched: 31. The CDR3 protein is CALGERGTSLRSVLVDTPTDKLIF. CDR3 DNA sequence: TGTGCTCTTGGGGAACGGGGCACCTCCCTACGTTCTGTACTGGTGGATACGCCGACCGATAAACTCATCTTT.

This clone showed up just a few times. This probably arose from a read error, given a far larger clone one base away. Additional DNA sequences in this sample encode the identical CDR3. V and J are TRDV1 and TRDJ2, with 9 bases matching TRDD2. Trimming at V came to 3 bases and at J to 5 bases, leaving 25 bases not matched to a gene. The CDR3 has 22 residues. Germline CDR1 TSWWSYY, CDR2 QGS. DNA of the CDR3: TGTGCTCTTGGGGACCCCGGCCCCTTCCTACCCTGGGGGCCTAATTTTACAGCACAACTCTTCTTT. It yields the protein CALGDPGPFLPWGPNFTAQLFF.

This clone showed up just a few times. A far bigger clonotype differs at one base, so this is likely a read error. Distinct nucleotide sequences in the sample also encode this CDR3. The chain combines TRDV2 with TRDJ3; 13 bases agree with TRDD3. The CDR3 runs 22 residues. The germline V gene encodes CDR1 GEAIGNYY and CDR2 EKD. For the CDR3, the DNA is TGTGCCTGCGACACTCCGTCGACTGGGGGATACGGAGCGGCCTGGGACACCCGACAGATGTTTTTC. Its translation: CACDTPSTGGYGAAWDTRQMFF.

V and J are TRDV1 and TRDJ1, with 8 bases that match TRDD2. V lost 3 bases, J lost 0 bases, and 24 bases stayed unmatched. The CDR3 consists of 22 residues. Germline CDR1 is TSWWSYY and CDR2 is QGS. The CDR3 DNA is TGTGCTCTTGGGGACGGCCTTCCTAGCCCTCACCCCCTGTGGGGGTACACCGATAAACTCATCTTT. Residues: CALGDGLPSPHPLWGYTDKLIF.

Comment on this clone: A single base is all that separates this from a far larger clone, so a read error is likely. Within the sample, other DNA sequences also encode this same CDR3. V usage is TRDV2 and J usage is TRDJ3; TRDD3 might be the D (6 bases). The CDR3 totals 19 residues. CDR1 GEAIGNYY and CDR2 EKD come from the germline V gene. The V and J ends lost 3 bases and 5 bases respectively, with 22 bases between them. CDR3 in amino acids: CACDEAVLGDTRDTRQMFF. The CDR3 DNA reads as TGTGCCTGTGACGAGGCGGTACTGGGAGATACCCGGGACACCCGACAGATGTTTTTC.

This clone was picked up a small number of times. The translation of this DNA and the TCRdb protein of a much larger clone differ at residue 14, probably owing to a read error; the protein shown here is translated from the DNA. This chain links TRDV1 with TRDJ1; TRDD3 matches at 9 bases. Germline loops: CDR1 TSWWSYY, CDR2 QGS. The CDR3 length is 23 residues. Trimming cost V 3 bases and J 0 bases; bases outside gene matches: 26. CDR3 bases: TGTGCTCTTGGGGACCCCCCCCTCTTCCGCTACTGGGGGACACTCTATGACACCGATAAACTCATCTTT. Encoded protein: CALGDPPLFRYWGTLYDTDKLIF.

This clone turned up a few times. TCRdb assigns this DNA the protein of a much larger clone, which departs from its translation at residue 5; this likely reflects a read error, and the protein shown comes from translating the DNA. V usage is TRDV2 and J usage is TRDJ3; 8 bases align to TRDD3. This CDR3 contains 22 residues. In germline, CDR1 is GEAIGNYY, CDR2 EKD. J gave up 0 bases and V 2 bases, and 17 bases lay outside the gene matches. The DNA of the CDR3 is TGTGCCTGTGACAACGTGTTTCTGGGGGAAAGCTTGAGCTCCTGGGACACCCGACAGATGTTTTTC. This translates into CACDNVFLGESLSSWDTRQMFF.

Remarks on this clone: A much larger clone differs from this one at a single base, so this may be a read error. Other DNA sequences in the sample encode the same CDR3. The chain recombines TRDV2 with TRDJ1, with 9 bases matching TRDD3. CDR1 is GEAIGNYY, CDR2 EKD, per germline. There are 18 residues in the CDR3. CDR3 sequence reads: CACDTLMGIRGDTDKLIF. The CDR3 bases are TGTGCCTGCGACACCCTGATGGGGATACGCGGGGACACCGATAAACTCATCTTT.